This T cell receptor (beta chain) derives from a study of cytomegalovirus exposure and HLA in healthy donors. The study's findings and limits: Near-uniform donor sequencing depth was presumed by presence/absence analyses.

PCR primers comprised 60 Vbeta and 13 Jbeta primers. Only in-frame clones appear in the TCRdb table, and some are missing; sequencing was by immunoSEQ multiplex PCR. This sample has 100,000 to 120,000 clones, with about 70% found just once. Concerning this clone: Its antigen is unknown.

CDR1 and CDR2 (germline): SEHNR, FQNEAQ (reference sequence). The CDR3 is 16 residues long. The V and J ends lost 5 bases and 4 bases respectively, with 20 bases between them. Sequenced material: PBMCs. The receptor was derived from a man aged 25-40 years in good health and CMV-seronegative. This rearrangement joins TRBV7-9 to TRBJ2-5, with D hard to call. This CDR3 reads CASSTRKRAVTETQYF. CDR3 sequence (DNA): TGTGCCAGCAGCACCCGAAAGCGCGCCGTCACAGAGACCCAGTACTTC.